Shown below are 8 T cell receptor beta chains from a single sample sequenced in a study of Graves' ophthalmopathy and Graves' hyperthyroidism. The sequenced template was RNA, covering the TCR beta CDR3 region. First-round RT-PCR with HTBI primers preceded a second-round multiplex PCR. TCRdb reprocessed the multiplex PCR reads via MiXCR and lists one record per CDR3 protein. This table has hundreds of thousands of distinct CDR3 sequences, around a fifth appearing once. Specimen: peripheral blood. Receptors were obtained from a woman aged 18-30 years with stable Graves' hyperthyroidism. Some clones in this sample may be carry-over from other donors' samples.

This clonotype was found once. A much larger clone differs by one base, so this may be a read error. CDR3 in DNA: TGCATCGCTTTGACAGGGCTTGCGGACGAGCAGTACTTC. Encoded protein: CIALTGLADEQYF. The gene calls are TRBV29-1 and TRBJ2-7; the match to TRBD1 covers 7 bases. The germline V gene has CDR1 SQVTM and CDR2 ANQGSEA. The CDR3 sequence is 13 residues long.

This clonotype was observed a handful of times. V is TRBV29-1 and J is TRBJ1-1; D ambiguous. Germline V gene data show CDR1 as SQVTM and CDR2 as ANQGSEA. CDR3 size: 11 residues. Deletions cut 7 bases from V and 0 bases from J, with 6 bases between. CDR3 DNA sequence: TGCAGCGCGGCAGTGAACACTGAAGCTTTCTTT. Translated: CSAAVNTEAFF.

This clonotype showed up many times. The CDR3 sequence: CASSKGQEQNQPQHF. The CDR3, as DNA: TGTGCCAGCAGCAAGGGACAGGAGCAGAATCAGCCCCAGCATTTT. J is TRBJ1-5 and V is TRBV7-3, with 8 bases matching TRBD1. The J segment lost 4 bases and the V segment lost 5 bases, leaving 7 bases of the junction unmatched. CDR3 size: 15 residues. Germline V gene lookup returns CDR1 SGHTA and CDR2 FQGTGA. The full variable domain, completed using reference TRBV7-3 and TRBJ1-5, is GAGVSQTPSNKVTEKGKYVELRCDPISGHTALYWYRQSLGQGPEFLIYFQGTGAADDSGLPNDRFFAVRPEGSVSTLKIQRTERGDSAVYLCASSKGQEQNQPQHFGDGTRLSIL.

This clonotype was detected once. The rearrangement joins TRBV12-3 or TRBV12-4 to TRBJ2-2; 9 positions agree with TRBD2. V trimming: 4 bases; J trimming: 1 base; junction bases outside the gene matches: 1. The CDR3 consists of 15 residues. The CDR3 region is CASSWTSVNTGELFF. The CDR3 coding sequence is TGTGCCAGCAGTTGGACTAGCGTGAACACCGGGGAGCTGTTTTTT.

V is TRBV25-1 and J is TRBJ2-7; tentative D call: TRBD2 (5 bases). Per the germline V gene, CDR1 is MGHDK and CDR2 is SYGVNS. V lost 8 bases and J lost 3, with 8 bases in between. The CDR3 is 11 amino acids. The CDR3 DNA follows: TGTGCCAGCGCCGGGGTCTACGAGCAGTACTTC. As protein: CASAGVYEQYF.

This clonotype showed up just a few times. The chain has TRBV11-2 and TRBJ1-3; D remains ambiguous. Germline values: CDR1 SGHAT, CDR2 FQNNGV. This CDR3 is 16 amino acids long. V lost 0 bases to trimming and J lost 3 bases, with 12 bases between them. CDR3 sequence (DNA): TGTGCCAGCAGCTTAGAACGGGAGGGCGGTGGAAACACCATATATTTT. It encodes CASSLEREGGGNTIYF. Full variable domain (outside the CDR3, taken from reference TRBV11-2 and TRBJ1-3): EAGVAQSPRYKIIEKRQSVAFWCNPISGHATLYWYQQILGQGPKLLIQFQNNGVVDDSQLPKDRFSAERLKGVDSTLKIQPAKLEDSAVYLCASSLEREGGGNTIYFGEGSWLTVV.

This chain connects TRBV12-3 or TRBV12-4 to TRBJ1-1, with D possibly matching TRBD1 (5 bases). V was trimmed by 5 bases and J by 1 base, leaving 14 bases between them. The CDR3 has 15 amino acids. The chain's CDR3 is CASSKSGTANTEAFF. CDR3 coding DNA: TGTGCCAGCAGTAAATCCGGGACCGCGAACACTGAAGCTTTCTTT.

This clonotype was found many times. The V call is TRBV30, the J call TRBJ1-1; 8 bases map to TRBD1. Germline V gives CDR1 GTSNPN, CDR2 SVGIG (reference sequence). The V segment lost 4 bases and the J segment 1 base; nucleotides outside the gene matches: 2. The CDR3 loop spans 13 amino acids. The CDR3 is CAWNGQGNTEAFF. CDR3 coding DNA: TGTGCCTGGAACGGACAGGGGAACACTGAAGCTTTCTTT. Complete variable domain (other parts from reference TRBV30 and TRBJ1-1): SQTIHQWPATLVQPVGSPLSLECTVEGTSNPNLYWYRQAAGRGLQLLFYSVGIGQISSEVPQNLSASRPQDRQFILSSKKLLLSDSGFYLCAWNGQGNTEAFFGQGTRLTVV.